This T cell receptor (beta chain) stems from a study of human T cells and chemical hapten exposure. In germline, CDR1 is SQVTM, CDR2 ANQGSEA. The V end lost 6 bases, the J end lost 6 bases, and 12 bases lay between the germline ends. CDR3 size: 12 residues. The library attached unique molecular identifiers to individual cDNA molecules. TCRdb reprocessed the RACE reads via MiXCR and lists one record per CDR3 protein. The sample lists over 300,000 distinct CDR3 sequences, 5.1% occurring once. Time point: pre-sensitization, week 0. Treatment of the sample: therapeutic diphenylcyclopropenone sensitization with weekly scalp DPC. The table lists this clonotype with many counts.

The genes are TRBV29-1 and TRBJ2-1; possible D gene TRBD2, 7 bases. This sample comprised whole blood, obtained in connection with sensitization to the hapten diphenylcyclopropenone (DPC). The receptor was derived from a woman aged 45-60 years with alopecia areata. Some clones in this sample may be carry-over from other donors' samples. CDR3 coding DNA: TGCAGCGTGAACAGGGAGGGCAATGAGCAGTTCTTC. This sequence encodes CSVNREGNEQFF.